This TCR beta chain was recorded in a study of cytomegalovirus exposure and HLA in healthy donors. In the PCR, 60 Vbeta and 13 Jbeta primers were used. Generated by immunoSEQ multiplex PCR, the TCRdb table keeps only in-frame clones and is missing some. The table includes roughly 150,000 clones, 70% detected once. Study observations and caveats: The Asian-associated ancestry cluster reportedly had fewer N-insertions than the roughly 670-donor mean in a later analysis.

Regarding this clone: Its antigen is as yet unknown.

Trimming stripped 3 bases from V and 0 bases from J, with 6 bases between. The CDR3 runs 14 residues. The germline V gene has CDR1 SGHTA and CDR2 FQGNSA. The TCR sequence derives from a man aged 18 to 29 in good health and CMV-seropositive. This rearrangement joins TRBV7-2 to TRBJ1-3, with D unresolved. The sample taken for sequencing was PBMCs. The CDR3: CASSLGLSGNTIYF. In DNA, the CDR3 is TGTGCCAGCAGCTTGGGCCTCTCTGGAAACACCATATATTTT.